The next 2 T cell receptor beta chains were all read from a single sample in a study of control samples from healthy donors and cancer patients. Method: immunoSEQ multiplex PCR; TCRdb's copy keeps in-frame clones and lacks some. The profile covers about 44,000 clones, with roughly 77% appearing a single time and 17% taken by the ten largest. Source material: formalin-fixed, paraffin-embedded tissue. Receptors were obtained from a male donor with melanoma.

The V and J genes are TRBV11-1 and TRBJ2-1; D may be TRBD1 (6 bases). This CDR3 has 14 amino acids. Germline CDR1 SGHAT, CDR2 FQDESV (reference sequence). V lost 5 bases, J lost 6 bases, and 14 bases lay in between. CDR3 sequence (DNA): TGTGCCAGCAGCCTACCCGGGACACTCAATGAGCAGTTCTTC. Its translation: CASSLPGTLNEQFF.

This clone was seen just once. V is TRBV28 and J is TRBJ2-5; TRBD1 is a possible D gene (5 bases). The CDR3 runs 13 residues. V dropped 8 bases and J dropped 5 bases, with 15 bases sitting between them. Germline V gene lookup returns CDR1 MDHEN and CDR2 SYDVKM. The CDR3 sequence: CASSPREYETQYF. As DNA, the CDR3 is TGTGCCAGCTCTCCCAGGGAATACGAGACCCAGTACTTC.